Listed below are T cell receptor beta chains from one sample, sequenced in a study of T cell responses to AZD1222 COVID-19 vaccine. The table came from immunoSEQ multiplex PCR; TCRdb's copy has only in-frame clones and leaves some out. The profile shows about 94,000 clones, around 89% of them singletons. This sample comprised peripheral blood, obtained 28 days after the second AZD1222 dose. These receptors originate from an adult who received the AZD1222 COVID-19 vaccine. CDR3s include the opening cysteine and the closing phenylalanine or tryptophan. A D gene is named only where the DNA matches it firmly. Size values are once, few and many counts, or a class for expanded clones, and some rows have none.

j_call: TRBJ1-4
clone_size: NA
d_call: NA
v_call: TRBV7-8
cdr3_nt: TGTGCCAGCAGCTTAGAGGGGGGAAATGAAAAACTGTTTTTT
cdr3_aa: CASSLEGGNEKLFF

j_call: TRBJ2-3
clone_size: NA
d_call: TRBD2
v_call: TRBV5-8
cdr3_nt: TGTGCCAGCAGCCGTTTGCGGGGGAGCCGCACAGATACGCAGTATTTT
cdr3_aa: CASSRLRGSRTDTQYF

j_call: TRBJ2-3
clone_size: NA
d_call: TRBD2
v_call: TRBV9
cdr3_nt: TGTGCCAGCACCGGGACTAGCGGGGAAGATACGCAGTATTTT
cdr3_aa: CASTGTSGEDTQYF

j_call: TRBJ2-3
clone_size: few
d_call: NA
v_call: TRBV10-1
cdr3_nt: TGCGCCAGCAGCCACAAGACCCCTCGATCGTCGCGAGGTACGCAGTATTTT
cdr3_aa: CASSHKTPRSSRGTQYF

j_call: TRBJ2-5
clone_size: few
d_call: NA
v_call: TRBV11-2
cdr3_nt: TGTGCCAGCAGCTATGGCCCGGACATTAGAGGAGAGACCCAGTACTTC
cdr3_aa: CASSYGPDIRGETQYF

j_call: TRBJ2-3
clone_size: NA
d_call: TRBD2
v_call: TRBV5-6
cdr3_nt: TGTGCCAGCAGCTTGCGGGGGGTAGATACGCAGTATTTT
cdr3_aa: CASSLRGVDTQYF

j_call: TRBJ1-5
clone_size: NA
d_call: NA
v_call: TRBV6-5
cdr3_nt: TGTGCCAGCAGTTACTCGTGGACACTCAATCAGCCCCAGCATTTT
cdr3_aa: CASSYSWTLNQPQHF

j_call: TRBJ2-1
clone_size: NA
d_call: TRBD2
v_call: TRBV9
cdr3_nt: TGTGCCAGCATGCGGGGGTCCGACTACAATGAGCAGTTCTTC
cdr3_aa: CASMRGSDYNEQFF

j_call: TRBJ1-1
clone_size: NA
d_call: NA
v_call: TRBV6-5
cdr3_nt: TGTGCCAGCAGTTACTCGAGGCAGACTAACACTGAAGCTTTCTTT
cdr3_aa: CASSYSRQTNTEAFF

j_call: TRBJ2-1
clone_size: NA
d_call: TRBD2
v_call: TRBV27
cdr3_nt: TGTGCCAGCAGTTTTAGGGGACTAGTCTACAATGAGCAGTTCTTC
cdr3_aa: CASSFRGLVYNEQFF

j_call: TRBJ2-5
clone_size: NA
d_call: NA
v_call: TRBV5-4
cdr3_nt: TGTGCCAGCAGCTTGCGGCCTGAACAATTAGAGACCCAGTACTTC
cdr3_aa: CASSLRPEQLETQYF

j_call: TRBJ1-5
clone_size: NA
d_call: NA
v_call: TRBV19
cdr3_nt: TGTGCCAGTAGTATCTGGCCCCGGGATCAGCCCCAGCATTTT
cdr3_aa: CASSIWPRDQPQHF

j_call: TRBJ1-2
clone_size: NA
d_call: TRBD1
v_call: TRBV9
cdr3_nt: TGTGCCAGCAGCGCGACAGGGCGTAACGGCCGTGGCTACACCTTC
cdr3_aa: CASSATGRNGRGYTF

j_call: TRBJ2-7
clone_size: NA
d_call: TRBD2
v_call: TRBV11-1
cdr3_nt: TGTGCCAGCACCCTAGCGGGGGGACCCTACGAGCAGTACTTC
cdr3_aa: CASTLAGGPYEQYF

j_call: TRBJ1-1
clone_size: NA
d_call: NA
v_call: TRBV18
cdr3_nt: TGTGCCAGCTCGCGGACAGCTCTGAACACTGAAGCTTTCTTT
cdr3_aa: CASSRTALNTEAFF

j_call: TRBJ1-2
clone_size: NA
d_call: NA
v_call: TRBV3-1/TRBV3-2
cdr3_nt: TGTGCCAGCAGCCAAGGATCCGGGACGGGCTATGGCTACACCTTC
cdr3_aa: CASSQGSGTGYGYTF

j_call: TRBJ2-7
clone_size: NA
d_call: TRBD1
v_call: TRBV5-1
cdr3_nt: TGCGCCAGCAGCTTGGTGCCGACAGGGGCATCTTACGAGCAGTACTTC
cdr3_aa: CASSLVPTGASYEQYF

j_call: TRBJ1-4
clone_size: NA
d_call: TRBD1
v_call: TRBV19
cdr3_nt: TGTGCCAGTAGTATAGCGACAGGGGGGACTAATGAAAAACTGTTTTTT
cdr3_aa: CASSIATGGTNEKLFF

j_call: TRBJ1-2
clone_size: once
d_call: NA
v_call: TRBV28
cdr3_nt: TGTGCCAGCAGTTTAGCCACAGCCTATGGCTACACCTTC
cdr3_aa: CASSLATAYGYTF

j_call: TRBJ1-3
clone_size: once
d_call: NA
v_call: TRBV9
cdr3_nt: TGTGCCAGCAGCGTAGCAACAGGGCCAGGAAACACCATATATTTT
cdr3_aa: CASSVATGPGNTIYF

j_call: TRBJ2-1
clone_size: NA
d_call: NA
v_call: TRBV5-6
cdr3_nt: TGTGCCAGCAGCCAGCAGGGGGAGCAGTTCTTC
cdr3_aa: CASSQQGEQFF

j_call: TRBJ1-2
clone_size: once
d_call: TRBD1
v_call: TRBV11-3
cdr3_nt: TGTGCCAGCAGCTTCCGTTCAGGGGGCGAGCCTTCCGGCTATGGCTACACCTTC
cdr3_aa: CASSFRSGGEPSGYGYTF

j_call: TRBJ1-1
clone_size: NA
d_call: NA
v_call: TRBV9
cdr3_nt: TGTGCCAGCAGCCCCCATACCGGAGAGAACACTGAAGCTTTCTTT
cdr3_aa: CASSPHTGENTEAFF

j_call: TRBJ2-7
clone_size: NA
d_call: NA
v_call: TRBV27
cdr3_nt: TGTGCCAGCAGTTTTTCCGGGGCCTACGAGCAGTACTTC
cdr3_aa: CASSFSGAYEQYF

j_call: TRBJ1-5
clone_size: once
d_call: TRBD1
v_call: TRBV29-1
cdr3_nt: TGCAGCGTTGCACAGGGGGCGCAAGGGGAGCCCCAGCATTTT
cdr3_aa: CSVAQGAQGEPQHF

j_call: TRBJ1-5
clone_size: NA
d_call: NA
v_call: TRBV2
cdr3_nt: TGTGCCAGCAGCGAGGGAGGCAGGGCCCAGCCCCAGCATTTT
cdr3_aa: CASSEGGRAQPQHF

j_call: TRBJ1-2
clone_size: NA
d_call: TRBD1
v_call: TRBV19
cdr3_nt: TGTGCCAGTACCGAAAGGGACAGGGGTCCCTATGGCTACACCTTC
cdr3_aa: CASTERDRGPYGYTF

j_call: TRBJ2-7
clone_size: NA
d_call: NA
v_call: TRBV7-8
cdr3_nt: TGTGCCAGCAGCTTAGCCAGAGGGGAAGGGGCAGCCGAGCAGTACTTC
cdr3_aa: CASSLARGEGAAEQYF

j_call: TRBJ2-7
clone_size: NA
d_call: NA
v_call: TRBV6-5
cdr3_nt: TGTGCCAGCAGTTACTCGAGTAATGGGGGCATGGACTTC
cdr3_aa: CASSYSSNGGMDF

j_call: TRBJ1-2
clone_size: once
d_call: NA
v_call: TRBV19
cdr3_nt: TGTGCCAGTAGTATAGGTTGGCAGTGGGGCTACACCTTC
cdr3_aa: CASSIGWQWGYTF

j_call: TRBJ1-3
clone_size: NA
d_call: NA
v_call: TRBV12-3/TRBV12-4
cdr3_nt: TGTGCCAGCAGGTTCTCCGGTGGAAACACCATATATTTT
cdr3_aa: CASRFSGGNTIYF

j_call: TRBJ2-4
clone_size: NA
d_call: NA
v_call: TRBV6-5
cdr3_nt: TGTGCCAGCAGTTACTCGTACAGGCAGGCCAAAAACATTCAGTACTTC
cdr3_aa: CASSYSYRQAKNIQYF

j_call: TRBJ2-1
clone_size: NA
d_call: TRBD2
v_call: TRBV30
cdr3_nt: TGTGCCCTAGCGGGAGAGCATTGGAATGAGCAGTTCTTC
cdr3_aa: CALAGEHWNEQFF

j_call: TRBJ2-2
clone_size: NA
d_call: NA
v_call: TRBV11-2
cdr3_nt: TGTGCCAGCAGCCTAGGGCAGTTCGGGGAGCTGTTTTTT
cdr3_aa: CASSLGQFGELFF

j_call: TRBJ2-3
clone_size: NA
d_call: NA
v_call: TRBV18
cdr3_nt: TGTGCCAGCTCATTACACAGGGCAGATACGCAGTATTTT
cdr3_aa: CASSLHRADTQYF